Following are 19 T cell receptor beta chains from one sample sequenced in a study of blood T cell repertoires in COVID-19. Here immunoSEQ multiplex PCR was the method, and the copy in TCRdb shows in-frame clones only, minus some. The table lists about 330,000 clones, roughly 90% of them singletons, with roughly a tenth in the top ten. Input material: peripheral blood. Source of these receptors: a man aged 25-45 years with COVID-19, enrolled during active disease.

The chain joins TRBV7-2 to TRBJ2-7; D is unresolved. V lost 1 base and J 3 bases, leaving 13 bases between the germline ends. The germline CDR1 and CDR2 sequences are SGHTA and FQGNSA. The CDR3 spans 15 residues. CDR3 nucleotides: TGTGCCAGCAGCTTAGGGTTGTCAGGAAACTACGAGCAGTACTTC. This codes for CASSLGLSGNYEQYF.

The DNA of the CDR3 is TGTGCCAGCAGTGATACAGGGGTCTGGGGTGAGCAGTTCTTC. Translated: CASSDTGVWGEQFF. The rearrangement joins TRBV6-1 to TRBJ2-1, with TRBD1 matching 7 bases. Trimming removed 3 bases from V and 9 bases from J; junction bases left unmatched: 8. The CDR3 runs 14 residues. Germline V gene lookup returns CDR1 MNHNS and CDR2 SASEGT.

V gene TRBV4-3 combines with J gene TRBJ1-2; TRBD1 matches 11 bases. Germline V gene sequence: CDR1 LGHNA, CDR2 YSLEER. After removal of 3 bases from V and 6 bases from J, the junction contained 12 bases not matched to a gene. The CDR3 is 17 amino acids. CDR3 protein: CASSQWTGGAKPDGYTF. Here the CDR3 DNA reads TGCGCCAGCAGCCAGTGGACAGGGGGCGCTAAGCCCGATGGCTACACCTTC.

CDR3 nucleotide sequence: TGTGCCAGCAGCTTTGATGGGACAGAGACCTACGAGCAGTACTTC. Protein sequence: CASSFDGTETYEQYF. The V and J genes are TRBV11-2 and TRBJ2-7, with TRBD1 matching 7 bases. The CDR3 sequence is 15 residues long. V shed 3 bases and J 2 bases; nucleotides not matched to a gene: 7. Germline CDR1 SGHAT, CDR2 FQNNGV. The variable domain in full, completed from reference TRBV11-2 and TRBJ2-7, reads EAGVAQSPRYKIIEKRQSVAFWCNPISGHATLYWYQQILGQGPKLLIQFQNNGVVDDSQLPKDRFSAERLKGVDSTLKIQPAKLEDSAVYLCASSFDGTETYEQYFGPGTRLTVT.

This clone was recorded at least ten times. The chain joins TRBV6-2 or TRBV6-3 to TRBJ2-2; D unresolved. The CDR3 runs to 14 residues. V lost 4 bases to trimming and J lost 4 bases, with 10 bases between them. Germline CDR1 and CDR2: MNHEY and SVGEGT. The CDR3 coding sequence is TGTGCCAGCAGTTCCCACGACTTCACCGGGGAGCTGTTTTTT. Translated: CASSSHDFTGELFF.

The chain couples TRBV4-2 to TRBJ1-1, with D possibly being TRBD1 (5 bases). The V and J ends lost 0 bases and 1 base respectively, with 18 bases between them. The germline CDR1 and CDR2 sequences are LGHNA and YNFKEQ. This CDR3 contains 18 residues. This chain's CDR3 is CASSQEWGPGQANTEAFF. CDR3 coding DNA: TGTGCCAGCAGCCAAGAATGGGGCCCCGGGCAGGCGAACACTGAAGCTTTCTTT.

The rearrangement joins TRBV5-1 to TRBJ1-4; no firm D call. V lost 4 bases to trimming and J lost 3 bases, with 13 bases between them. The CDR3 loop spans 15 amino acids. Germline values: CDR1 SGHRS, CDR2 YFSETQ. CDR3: CASSDTGVPNEKLFF. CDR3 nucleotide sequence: TGCGCCAGCAGCGATACGGGTGTTCCTAATGAAAAACTGTTTTTT.

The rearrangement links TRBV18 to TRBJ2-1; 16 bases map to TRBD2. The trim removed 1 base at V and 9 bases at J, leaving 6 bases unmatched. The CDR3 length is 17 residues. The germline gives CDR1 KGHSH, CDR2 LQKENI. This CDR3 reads CASSPRSGLAGGGEQFF. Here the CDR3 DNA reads TGTGCCAGCTCACCACGCTCGGGACTAGCGGGAGGGGGTGAGCAGTTCTTC.

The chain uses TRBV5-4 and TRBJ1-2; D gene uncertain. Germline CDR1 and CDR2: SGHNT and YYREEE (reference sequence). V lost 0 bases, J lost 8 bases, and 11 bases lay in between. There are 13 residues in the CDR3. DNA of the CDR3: TGTGCCAGCAGCTTGGACGAACTATCGGGCTACACCTTC. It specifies CASSLDELSGYTF.

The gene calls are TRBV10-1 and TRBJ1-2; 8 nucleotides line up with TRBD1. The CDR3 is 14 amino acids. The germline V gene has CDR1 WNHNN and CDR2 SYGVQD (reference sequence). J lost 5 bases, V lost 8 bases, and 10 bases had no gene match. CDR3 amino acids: CASYPPGTGYGYTF. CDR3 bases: TGCGCCAGCTATCCCCCCGGGACAGGATATGGCTACACCTTC.

DNA of the CDR3: TGTGCCAGCAGCGACAGGGCGGTGAACATTCAGTACTTC. It codes for CASSDRAVNIQYF. The chain is built from TRBV6-5 and TRBJ2-4, with TRBD1 matching over 7 bases. The germline V gene has CDR1 MNHEY and CDR2 SVGAGI. This CDR3 region has 13 residues. With 6 bases clipped from V and 7 bases from J, the junction kept 6 bases outside the gene matches.

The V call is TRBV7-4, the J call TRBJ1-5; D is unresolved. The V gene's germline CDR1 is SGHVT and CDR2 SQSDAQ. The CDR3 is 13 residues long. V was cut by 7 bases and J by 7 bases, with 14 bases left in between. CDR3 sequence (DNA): TGTGCCAGCATCCCGAAGCTCATCCAGCCCCAGCATTTT. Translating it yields CASIPKLIQPQHF.

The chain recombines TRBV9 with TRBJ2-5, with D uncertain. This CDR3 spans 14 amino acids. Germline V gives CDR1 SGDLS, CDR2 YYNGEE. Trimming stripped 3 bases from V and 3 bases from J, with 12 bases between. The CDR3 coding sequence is TGTGCCAGCAGCGGGAGTAGAACGGAAGAGACCCAGTACTTC. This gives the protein CASSGSRTEETQYF.

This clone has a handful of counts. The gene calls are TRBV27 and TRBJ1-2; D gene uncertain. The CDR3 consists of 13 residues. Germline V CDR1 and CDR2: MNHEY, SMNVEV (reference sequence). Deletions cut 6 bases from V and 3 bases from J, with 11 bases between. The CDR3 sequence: CASSPIGYYGYTF. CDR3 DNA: TGTGCCAGCAGCCCGATCGGGTACTATGGCTACACCTTC.

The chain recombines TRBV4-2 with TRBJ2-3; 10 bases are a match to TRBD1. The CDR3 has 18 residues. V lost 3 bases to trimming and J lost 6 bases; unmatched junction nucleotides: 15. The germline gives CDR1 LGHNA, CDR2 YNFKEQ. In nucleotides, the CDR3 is TGTGCCAGCAGCCACTCCTCCGTATCGACAGGGGGCATCGATACGCAGTATTTT. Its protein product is CASSHSSVSTGGIDTQYF.

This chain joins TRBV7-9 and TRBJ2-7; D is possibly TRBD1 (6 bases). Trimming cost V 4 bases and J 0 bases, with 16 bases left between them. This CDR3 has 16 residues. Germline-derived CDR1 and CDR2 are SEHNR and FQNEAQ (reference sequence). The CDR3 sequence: CASSSRRTVTSYEQYF. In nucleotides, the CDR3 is TGTGCCAGCAGCTCTCGACGGACAGTGACCTCCTACGAGCAGTACTTC.

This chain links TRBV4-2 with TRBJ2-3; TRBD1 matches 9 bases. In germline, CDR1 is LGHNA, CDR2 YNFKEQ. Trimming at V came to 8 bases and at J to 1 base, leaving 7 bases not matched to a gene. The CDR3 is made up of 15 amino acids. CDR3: CASGPRTGGTDTQYF. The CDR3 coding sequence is TGTGCCAGCGGACCTCGGACAGGGGGCACAGATACGCAGTATTTT.

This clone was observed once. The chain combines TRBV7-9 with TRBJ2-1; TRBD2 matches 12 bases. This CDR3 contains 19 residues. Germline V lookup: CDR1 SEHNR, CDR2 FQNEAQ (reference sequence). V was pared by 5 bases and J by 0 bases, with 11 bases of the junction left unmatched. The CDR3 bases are TGTGCCAGCAGCCCTTCCTCTAGCGGGGGGGCTAGCTCCTACAATGAGCAGTTCTTC. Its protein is CASSPSSSGGASSYNEQFF.

The CDR3 spells CASSLYSTSGETQYF. CDR3 in DNA: TGTGCCAGCAGCTTATATTCGACTAGTGGAGAGACCCAGTACTTC. The chain carries TRBV7-3 and TRBJ2-5; tentative D call: TRBD2 (6 bases). CDR1 and CDR2 (germline): SGHTA, FQGTGA. The CDR3 totals 15 residues. Trimming left V 2 bases short and J 4 bases short, with 14 bases between.